The subject of this entry is one TCR beta chain. This sample was taken from a study of cytomegalovirus exposure and HLA in healthy donors. The length of the CDR3 is 14 residues. Germline loops: CDR1 MNHNY, CDR2 SVGAGI (reference sequence). V lost 4 bases and J 5 bases, leaving 15 bases between the germline ends. Researchers ran the PCR with 60 Vbeta and 13 Jbeta primers. This table comes from immunoSEQ multiplex PCR, and its TCRdb copy is limited to in-frame clones, with some not included. The profile shows roughly 120,000 clones, about four fifths of them singletons. Input material: PBMCs. V gene TRBV6-6 combines with J gene TRBJ2-7, with D perhaps matching TRBD2 (6 bases). The TCR originated in a woman aged 40 to 55 in good health and CMV-seronegative. This chain's CDR3 is CASSSRRKRDEQYF. CDR3 in DNA: TGTGCCAGCAGTTCACGGCGTAAGCGGGACGAGCAGTACTTC.